This T cell receptor (beta chain) was identified in a study of beta chain features in type 1 diabetes. Findings and caveats of the study: In every one of the four CD4+ subsets, TCRB CDR3s were moderately but significantly shorter in Type 1 diabetes patients.

Reverse transcription of all isolated RNA meant that expressed TCRB transcripts were sequenced. Profiling relied on immunoSEQ multiplex PCR, and the TCRdb table lists in-frame clones only, not all of them. There are some 660,000 clones in the sample; about an eighth occur only once, and approximately 0.039% lies in the top ten. The CDR3 runs to 17 residues. Germline trimming cut 1 base from V and 1 base from J; bases unmatched to any gene: 7. The V gene's germline CDR1 is MGHRA and CDR2 YSYEKL. Sorting that relied on CD45RO/CCR7/CD25/CD127/CD95/CD27 yielded CD4+ naive, central memory, regulatory and stem cell-like memory cells. This clone has just a few counts. Its antigen remains unidentified.

This clonotype originated in a man between 18 and 35 years old with type 1 diabetes. Material for sequencing was naive CD4+ T cells from blood. J is TRBJ2-5 and V is TRBV4-1; TRBD1 agrees at 9 bases. The DNA for the CDR3 is TGCGCCAGCAGCCAAGTCGGACAGGGGATCTTCCAAGAGACCCAGTACTTC. It translates to CASSQVGQGIFQETQYF.